This T cell receptor beta chain is drawn from a study of T cells in Graves' hyperthyroidism and ophthalmopathy (dated by TCRdb to about 2019). Background for the entire study: Peripheral blood was sampled at the time of initial diagnosis, prior to any treatment. To identify distinguishing TCR V-J signatures, a discovery cohort of some 100 patients was used, comprising 40 to 45 with Graves' ophthalmopathy and some 60 with stable Graves' hyperthyroidism. Prospective prediction of ophthalmopathy was tested in an independent validation cohort consisting of fewer than 20 hyperthyroidism patients and 15 to 17 patients who later progressed to ophthalmopathy. The 100 discovery patients were randomly divided into training and test sets at a 7:3 ratio. In about 6 Graves' hyperthyroidism patients, the study also compared T-cell repertoires from thyroid tissue with T-cell repertoires from blood. After blood sampling, hyperthyroidism patients were treated with methimazole at a starting dose of 30 mg daily, and ophthalmopathy patients were treated with high-dose intravenous methylprednisolone. According to the paper, TCR Vbeta CDR3 sequencing was carried out on approximately 140 peripheral blood samples, which came from about 45 ophthalmopathy, 80 or so hyperthyroidism and 17 progressor patients. What the research found in general, with its limitations: Ophthalmopathy was separated from stable hyperthyroidism by a 13 V-J signature model, with around 88% sensitivity and roughly 81% specificity obtained in cross-validation and 80%/75% obtained in testing. Sample size was not statistically predetermined, and blinding of investigators to group allocation was not performed. In validation, the model predicted progression to ophthalmopathy with approximately 69% sensitivity and roughly 75% specificity, a median of 6.5 months before onset. Most expanded thyroid clonotypes (frequency above 0.001) were also found in blood, which suggests that blood repertoires may mirror thyroid immune responses.

Concerning this clonotype itself: The target of this receptor is not known. No base-level quality is on record; no much larger clone is a single base apart.

Graves' hyperthyroidism was defined as stable when no progression to ophthalmopathy occurred over 18 months of follow-up. Hyperthyroidism patients were aged 18 to 65 years and newly diagnosed, with disease duration of less than 2 months. The study excluded patients with uncontrolled infections, other autoimmune diseases, pregnancy or lactation. Clinical symptoms, serum thyroxine and TRAb, thyroid ultrasound, and orbital computed tomography formed the basis for the diagnoses. PBMCs were isolated from 8 to 10 ml of fresh peripheral blood by Ficoll-Paque density gradient centrifugation. Total RNA was extracted with Trizol reagent, and quality was checked on an Agilent 2100 Bioanalyzer. The TCR beta CDR3 regions were amplified from the RNA transcripts. The first round of RT-PCR for the TCR CDR3 was performed with the HTBI primer set and the Qiagen OneStep RT-PCR kit. The libraries were constructed in a second round of multiplex PCR and then size-selected and purified. Libraries were sequenced paired-end with 100 bp reads on an Illumina HiSeq2000. In the original analysis: SOAPnuke was used to process the raw data, with reads discarded if the reads contained adapters or uncalled bases, had a mean Phred below 15, or lacked an exact constant-primer or identifier match. COPE v1.2.5 was used to merge high-quality paired reads, and clonotypes were defined as unique nucleotide sequences. MiTCR v1.1 was used to align clonotypes to the IMGT TRBV, TRBD and TRBJ reference segments. Only V-J combinations with frequency above 0.0001, covering approximately 99% of repertoires, were analysed. The TCS score was defined as F50 (clonal expansion) divided by E x V (chaos), with BLOSUM62-based TCRdist calculated between CDR3 peptides within each V-J. Welch's t-statistics and random forest reduced 500 to 550 V-J features to some 14, which were used in a naive Bayes classifier (R e1071). The Morisita-Horn index was used to measure how similar the thyroid and blood repertoires were. In TCRdb, the public reads were trimmed at Q25 with fastp and aligned with MiXCR, with productive beta chains retained. Rows are combined by CDR3 protein, so each entry shows the most common genes and DNA. V and J calls and clone size were set by TCRdb, not the authors. The sample table lists hundreds of thousands of distinct CDR3 sequences, over 35% of them with a count of one. The ten largest clones represent around 9.3% of the sample.

The receptor comes from a man aged 18 to 35 with Graves' hyperthyroidism. The sample taken for sequencing was blood.

The CDR3 protein is CSVEGGSDIQYF. The nucleotides read TGCAGCGTTGAAGGGGGGTCGGACATTCAGTACTTC. The sequence is built from TRBV29-1 and TRBJ2-4, with the D gene possibly TRBD1 or TRBD2, each one fitting 5 bases. The CDR3 measures 12 amino acids from cysteine to phenylalanine. Just the 36-base CDR3 DNA is kept, in frame starting at base 1. Relative to germline, V is 1 base shorter and J is 8 bases shorter, with 9 bases between their ends. The germline V gene encodes CDR1 SQVTM and CDR2 ANQGSEA.